Each of the 21 T cell receptor beta chains below was sequenced from the same sample in a study of human T cells and chemical hapten exposure. A single record per CDR3 protein comes from TCRdb applying MiXCR to the RACE reads. Of over 55,000 distinct CDR3 sequences listed, over 8.5% are singletons. Time point in this sample: patch test 3, about 24 weeks after DPC sensitization. The treatment was: therapeutic diphenylcyclopropenone sensitization with weekly scalp DPC. The sequences come from whole blood, collected in connection with sensitization to the hapten diphenylcyclopropenone (DPC). Source of these receptors: a woman in her forties or fifties with alopecia areata. Some clones in this sample may be carry-over from other donors' samples.

The chain recombines TRBV18 with TRBJ1-4, with TRBD1 as a possible D gene (6 bases). Germline CDR1 is KGHSH and CDR2 is LQKENI. The CDR3 covers 16 residues. Trimming cost V 3 bases and J 0 bases, with 11 bases left between them. This chain's CDR3 is CASSPRTEATNEKLFF. As DNA, the CDR3 is TGTGCCAGCTCACCCCGGACAGAGGCAACTAATGAAAAACTGTTTTTT.

This clonotype was detected only a few times. The junction shows a germline mismatch at one end, possibly a read error. This sequence joins TRBV5-4 and TRBJ2-7; weak D call: TRBD1 (6 bases). Germline CDR1 SGHNT, CDR2 YYREEE (reference sequence). CDR3 length equals 14 residues. The CDR3 bases are TGTGCCAGCAGCTTGGCCGGTGGCAGGGGTTTCTCCGCGTTC. This translates into CASSLAGGRGFSAF.

In this sample, this clonotype turned up many times. This chain connects TRBV29-1 to TRBJ2-3; maybe TRBD2 (5 bases). This CDR3 has 14 amino acids. The V end was cut by 4 bases, the J end by 1 base, with 12 bases between. The V gene's germline CDR1 is SQVTM and CDR2 ANQGSEA. CDR3 in DNA: TGCAGCGTTGCGTTGGAGGTGGGCACAGATACGCAGTATTTT. As protein: CSVALEVGTDTQYF.

The gene calls are TRBV5-1 and TRBJ2-1; 10 positions agree with TRBD1. Germline CDR1 and CDR2: SGHRS and YFSETQ. The CDR3 consists of 15 residues. The V segment lost 0 bases and the J segment 4 bases; nucleotides outside the gene matches: 1. In DNA form, the CDR3 reads TGCGCCAGCAGCTTGGAGGGACAGGGGTACAATGAGCAGTTCTTC. Amino acids: CASSLEGQGYNEQFF.

At least ten counts were recorded for this clonotype. The V call is TRBV5-1, the J call TRBJ1-4; D gene ambiguous. Germline V gene data show CDR1 as SGHRS and CDR2 as YFSETQ. V lost 0 bases, J lost 4 bases, and 13 bases lay in between. The CDR3 is made up of 16 amino acids. The CDR3 region has the DNA TGCGCCAGCAGCTTGGCCCCCGGCCGGATTAATGAAAAACTGTTTTTT. Translating it yields CASSLAPGRINEKLFF.

This clonotype has a handful of counts. The chain carries TRBV5-1 and TRBJ2-1; TRBD2 aligns across 7 bases. Losses at the gene ends were 4 bases for V and 7 bases for J; bases not matched to a gene: 14. Germline V CDR1 and CDR2: SGHRS, YFSETQ. The CDR3 extends over 16 amino acids. The CDR3 here is CASSRERASGGNEQFF. DNA for the CDR3: TGCGCCAGCAGCCGTGAGAGGGCTAGCGGTGGGAATGAGCAGTTCTTC. Variable domain in full (rest from reference TRBV5-1 and TRBJ2-1): KAGVTQTPRYLIKTRGQQVTLSCSPISGHRSVSWYQQTPGQGLQFLFEYFSETQRNKGNFPGRFSGRQFSNSRSEMNVSTLELGDSALYLCASSRERASGGNEQFFGPGTRLTVL.

This sequence joins TRBV6-5 and TRBJ1-1; D remains ambiguous. The ends were cut back, 6 bases at V and 1 base at J, with 9 bases in the middle. The CDR3 length is 13 residues. Germline V gene data show CDR1 as MNHEY and CDR2 as SVGAGI. The DNA for the CDR3 is TGTGCCAGCAGCCCCACAGAGAACACTGAAGCTTTCTTT. This gives the protein CASSPTENTEAFF.

This clonotype was recorded at least ten times. This chain connects TRBV4-3 to TRBJ2-1, with D maybe TRBD2 (5 bases). V was clipped by 4 bases and J by 0 bases, with 10 bases between them. This CDR3 spans 15 amino acids. The germline CDR1 and CDR2 sequences are LGHNA and YSLEER. For the CDR3, the DNA is TGCGCCAGCAGCCCGGAGGTCGGCTCCTACAATGAGCAGTTCTTC. Translating gives CASSPEVGSYNEQFF.

The chain carries TRBV27 and TRBJ2-1, with TRBD2 matching over 10 bases. Germline V gene sequence: CDR1 MNHEY, CDR2 SMNVEV (reference sequence). V trimming: 8 bases; J trimming: 0 bases; junction bases outside the gene matches: 1. The CDR3 runs to 14 residues. The CDR3 protein is CASGLAASYNEQFF. In nucleotides, the CDR3 is TGTGCCAGCGGACTAGCGGCCTCCTACAATGAGCAGTTCTTC.

This clonotype showed up just a few times. This chain uses TRBV12-2 with TRBJ1-5; no check of the table's D call, TRBD1, against the DNA was made. TRBV12-2 is a known pseudogene. CDR3 length: 17 residues. CDR3 sequence: CAHVNHQGRKFNQPQHF. The CDR3 bases are TGTGCCCACGTCAACCATCAAGGGCGGAAATTCAATCAGCCCCAGCATTTT.

In its sample, this clonotype was seen a few times. The CDR3 DNA is TGCGCCAGCAGCCAAGAGGCGACGGGCTTCGGGTCACCCCTCCACTTT. It codes for CASSQEATGFGSPLHF. J is TRBJ1-6 and V is TRBV4-1; D is uncertain. The germline V gene encodes CDR1 MGHRA and CDR2 YSYEKL. The V end lost 0 bases, the J end lost 10 bases, and 16 bases lay between the germline ends. This CDR3 has 16 amino acids.

Only a few counts were recorded for this clonotype. This rearrangement joins TRBV29-1 to TRBJ2-4; possibly TRBD1 for D (6 bases). CDR3 size: 13 residues. The V end was cut by 1 base, the J end by 10 bases, with 14 bases between. Germline loops: CDR1 SQVTM, CDR2 ANQGSEA. The CDR3 DNA sequence: TGCAGCGTTGAAGTCACAGGGTTGGGGATTCAGTACTTC. This translates into CSVEVTGLGIQYF.

This clonotype has more than one count but fewer than ten. The V and J genes are TRBV28 and TRBJ2-4, with TRBD2 matching over 8 bases. CDR3 length: 16 residues. J lost 1 base, V lost 4 bases, and 6 bases had no gene match. Germline V lookup: CDR1 MDHEN, CDR2 SYDVKM. Here the CDR3 reads CASSSLAGRAKNIQYF. DNA for the CDR3: TGTGCCAGCAGTTCCTTAGCGGGGCGGGCCAAAAACATTCAGTACTTC. The complete variable domain, with remaining parts taken from reference TRBV28 and TRBJ2-4, reads DVKVTQSSRYLVKRTGEKVFLECVQDMDHENMFWYRQDPGLGLRLIYFSYDVKMKEKGDIPEGYSVSREKKERFSLILESASTNQTSMYLCASSSLAGRAKNIQYFGAGTRLSVL.

The chain couples TRBV5-1 to TRBJ2-7, with 7 nucleotides matching TRBD1. With V trimmed by 4 bases and J by 2 bases, 6 bases remained unmatched. The germline CDR1 and CDR2 sequences are SGHRS and YFSETQ. The CDR3 has 14 residues. The CDR3 nucleotides read TGCGCCAGCAGCACCCCCGGGACAGCCTACGAGCAGTACTTC. It yields the protein CASSTPGTAYEQYF.

This clonotype came up a few times. The genes are TRBV4-3 and TRBJ1-3; 7 bases are a match to TRBD1. The CDR3 spans 16 residues. V was pared by 0 bases and J by 0 bases, with 2 bases of the junction left unmatched. Per germline, CDR1 LGHNA and CDR2 YSLEER. The CDR3 DNA is TGCGCCAGCAGCCAAGAACCAGGGGGCTCTGGAAACACCATATATTTT. Its translation: CASSQEPGGSGNTIYF.

This clonotype was seen at least ten times. V and J are TRBV6-1 and TRBJ1-2; TRBD1 aligns across 9 bases. V was clipped by 6 bases and J by 1 base; unmatched bases: 0. The germline CDR1 and CDR2 sequences are MNHNS and SASEGT. The CDR3 contains 13 residues. For the CDR3, the DNA is TGTGCCAGCAGGACAGGGGGTAACTATGGCTACACCTTC. Encoded protein: CASRTGGNYGYTF.

This clonotype appeared many times. The chain links TRBV10-3 to TRBJ1-1, with D unresolved. The CDR3 length is 15 residues. Germline V gene lookup returns CDR1 ENHRY and CDR2 SYGVKD. Trimming took off 0 bases at V and 7 bases at J, with 15 bases between the two ends. This CDR3 is CAISESSAVLGEAFF. For the CDR3, the DNA is TGTGCCATCAGTGAGTCGAGCGCTGTTTTAGGTGAAGCTTTCTTT.

At least ten counts were recorded for this clonotype. This chain uses TRBV7-2 with TRBJ2-1; TRBD2 is a possible D gene (6 bases). The CDR3 is made up of 15 amino acids. Germline V lookup: CDR1 SGHTA, CDR2 FQGNSA. Trimming removed 2 bases at V and 0 bases at J, with 8 bases between. The chain's CDR3 is CASSLIGSSYNEQFF. The CDR3 bases are TGTGCCAGCAGCTTAATCGGGAGCTCCTACAATGAGCAGTTCTTC.

This chain uses TRBV28 with TRBJ2-1; no definite D call. Germline V CDR1 and CDR2: MDHEN, SYDVKM. Trimming took off 7 bases at V and 0 bases at J, with 4 bases between the two ends. The CDR3 consists of 12 residues. The DNA of the CDR3 is TGTGCCAGCACACGCTCCTACAATGAGCAGTTCTTC. Its protein is CASTRSYNEQFF.

The V and J genes are TRBV29-1 and TRBJ2-2; perhaps TRBD1 as D (6 bases). The CDR3 runs to 14 residues. CDR1 and CDR2 from the germline V gene are SQVTM and ANQGSEA. Trimming left V 3 bases short and J 3 bases short, with 11 bases between. The CDR3, as DNA: TGCAGCGTTGAGTTGGGGGCGCACACCGGGGAGCTGTTTTTT. Amino acids: CSVELGAHTGELFF.

This clonotype was detected ten times or more. CDR3 region: CASSDPNTGELFF. In DNA, the CDR3 is TGTGCCAGCAGTGACCCGAACACCGGGGAGCTGTTTTTT. This chain links TRBV28 with TRBJ2-2; no firm D call. Germline values: CDR1 MDHEN, CDR2 SYDVKM. The germline V and J ends were trimmed by 5 bases and 0 bases, with 4 bases remaining between them. The CDR3 is made up of 13 amino acids.